Sequencing of this TCR beta chain was carried out in a study of beta chain features in type 1 diabetes. General study results and limits: When Type 1 diabetes patients were examined, their TCRB CDR3s proved moderately but significantly shorter in all four CD4+ subsets. Patients' naive, central memory and regulatory TCRB repertoires appeared more alike than those of healthy donors.

Of note for this clone: Its antigen is not identified.

All of the sorted populations showed purity greater than 95%. From germline, CDR1 is MDHEN and CDR2 SYDVKM. With 3 bases removed from V and 1 base from J, the gap between germline ends came to 13 bases. This CDR3 has 16 amino acids. As every portion of the isolated RNA was reverse transcribed, the sequencing read expressed TCRB transcripts. Sequenced naive, central memory and regulatory T cell samples produced an average of about 3.57 million reads. Assay: immunoSEQ multiplex PCR; the TCRdb copy retains only in-frame clones and omits some. The sample records about 160,000 clones, about 9.1% being singletons.

The sequenced sample consisted of central memory CD4+ T cells from blood. The sequence was obtained from a woman younger than 30 in good health. The chain combines TRBV28 with TRBJ1-3, with a tentative D call TRBD1 (5 bases). This CDR3 reads CASSFRGGMSGNTIYF. In nucleotides, the CDR3 is TGTGCCAGCAGTTTTCGGGGGGGAATGTCTGGAAACACCATATATTTT.